Shown below are 10 T cell receptor beta chains from a single sample sequenced in a study of blood T cell repertoires in COVID-19 (dated by TCRdb to 2018 to 2020). Library prep was done by the immunoSEQ multiplex PCR assay. As stored in TCRdb, this immuneACCESS dataset retains in-frame rearrangements with V and J assigned. A fraction of the clones does not appear; measured against another copy, unresolved V genes explain less than half of the discrepancy, and the remainder lacks a known reason. The sample profile shows roughly 76,000 clones; approximately 90% of them were found once. The ten biggest clones cover approximately 8% of the sample. Sample: peripheral blood. The receptors here all came from a man aged 30 to 45 with acute or convalescent COVID-19.

This clone is medium-sized. The J gene is TRBJ1-3, the V gene TRBV7-2, with D possibly matching TRBD1 (6 bases). This CDR3 comprises 13 residues. Trimming cost V 4 bases and J 4 bases, with 8 bases left between them. CDR1 SGHTA and CDR2 FQGNSA come from the germline V gene. The CDR3 reads CASSSGDGNTIYF. The CDR3 region has the DNA TGTGCCAGCAGCTCAGGGGACGGAAACACCATATATTTT.

This chain uses TRBV19 with TRBJ2-3, with D maybe TRBD2 (6 bases). The length of the CDR3 is 14 residues. CDR1 LNHDA and CDR2 SQIVND come from the germline V gene (reference sequence). Trimming pared 4 bases from V and 2 bases from J, leaving 10 bases between. CDR3 sequence: CASSKTSTTDTQYF. In nucleotides, the CDR3 is TGTGCCAGTAGTAAGACTAGTACCACAGATACGCAGTATTTT.

The sample holds a few counts of this clone. V and J are TRBV7-9 and TRBJ2-2, with 7 positions matching TRBD2. CDR3 length: 14 residues. Germline V gene lookup returns CDR1 SEHNR and CDR2 FQNEAQ (reference sequence). The V gene end was trimmed by 8 bases and the J gene end by 0 bases; junction bases not matched to a gene: 3. The CDR3: CASLLAANTGELFF. The CDR3 nucleotides read TGTGCCAGCCTCCTAGCGGCGAACACCGGGGAGCTGTTTTTT.

This chain joins TRBV12-3 or TRBV12-4 and TRBJ1-4, with D unresolved. Trimming shortened V by 6 bases and J by 5 bases, and 4 bases separated the two germline ends. The CDR3 length is 11 residues. The DNA of the CDR3 is TGTGCCAGCAGCTCGAATGAAAAACTGTTTTTT. This encodes CASSSNEKLFF.

V gene TRBV7-9 combines with J gene TRBJ1-3, with 9 bases fitting TRBD1. Germline lookup yields CDR1 SEHNR and CDR2 FQNEAQ (reference sequence). The V and J ends lost 4 bases and 3 bases, in that order; junction bases with no gene match: 10. The CDR3 length is 17 residues. The CDR3 is CASSSTRTGALGNTIYF. The CDR3 region has the DNA TGTGCCAGCAGCTCCACCCGGACAGGGGCCCTTGGAAACACCATATATTTT.

The chain has TRBV29-1 and TRBJ2-7; tentative D call: TRBD2 (6 bases). Trimming cost V 5 bases and J 3 bases, with 8 bases left between them. There are 11 residues in the CDR3. Germline V gene sequence: CDR1 SQVTM, CDR2 ANQGSEA. CDR3 bases: TGCAGCGTTCGACTAGTCTACGAGCAGTACTTC. This translates into CSVRLVYEQYF.

The chain couples TRBV10-3 to TRBJ1-1, with a tentative D call TRBD1 (6 bases). The V end lost 6 bases, the J end lost 3 bases, and 11 bases lay between the germline ends. The CDR3 is made up of 13 amino acids. In germline, CDR1 is ENHRY, CDR2 SYGVKD. The CDR3 coding sequence is TGTGCCATCAGCAACAGGGTAGACACTGAAGCTTTCTTT. Protein: CAISNRVDTEAFF.

This clone was found once. The chain links TRBV6-5 to TRBJ1-2; the match to TRBD1 covers 7 bases. Per germline, CDR1 MNHEY and CDR2 SVGAGI. The CDR3 spans 13 residues. Trimming took 7 bases from V and 1 from J; bases not matched to a gene: 3. The CDR3 DNA sequence: TGTGCCAGCATCGACAGGGATAACTATGGCTACACCTTC. It encodes CASIDRDNYGYTF.

The chain links TRBV18 to TRBJ2-1, with 10 bases aligning to TRBD1. Trimming removed 0 bases from V and 6 bases from J; junction bases left unmatched: 2. CDR3 length equals 15 residues. Germline V gives CDR1 KGHSH, CDR2 LQKENI. This chain's CDR3 is CASSPPRQGANEQFF. Written as DNA, the CDR3 is TGTGCCAGCTCACCACCTCGACAGGGGGCCAATGAGCAGTTCTTC.

Many counts were recorded for this clone. This sequence joins TRBV6-4 and TRBJ2-3; D ambiguous. The ends were cut back, 4 bases at V and 4 bases at J, with 12 bases in the middle. CDR1 is MRHNA and CDR2 is SNTAGT in the germline V gene. The length of the CDR3 is 14 residues. CDR3 protein: CASSVDVEADTQYF. The CDR3 DNA follows: TGTGCCAGCAGTGTTGACGTAGAGGCAGATACGCAGTATTTT.